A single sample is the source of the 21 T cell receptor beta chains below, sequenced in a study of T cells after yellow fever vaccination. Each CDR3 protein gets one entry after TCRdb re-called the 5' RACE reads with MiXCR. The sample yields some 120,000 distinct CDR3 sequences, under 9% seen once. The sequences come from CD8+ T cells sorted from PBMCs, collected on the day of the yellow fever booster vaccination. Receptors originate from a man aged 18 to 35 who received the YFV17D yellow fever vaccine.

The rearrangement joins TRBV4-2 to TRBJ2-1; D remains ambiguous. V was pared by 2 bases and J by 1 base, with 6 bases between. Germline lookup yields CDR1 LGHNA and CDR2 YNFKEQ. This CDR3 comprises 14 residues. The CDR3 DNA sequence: TGTGCCAGCAGCCAACTAGGGTCCTACAATGAGCAGTTCTTC. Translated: CASSQLGSYNEQFF.

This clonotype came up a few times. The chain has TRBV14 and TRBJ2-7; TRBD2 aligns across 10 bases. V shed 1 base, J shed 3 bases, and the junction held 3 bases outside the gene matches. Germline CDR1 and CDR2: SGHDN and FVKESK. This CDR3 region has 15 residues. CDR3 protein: CASSQGASGGYEQYV. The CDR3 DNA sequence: TGTGCCAGCAGCCAAGGGGCTAGCGGGGGCTACGAGCAGTACGTC.

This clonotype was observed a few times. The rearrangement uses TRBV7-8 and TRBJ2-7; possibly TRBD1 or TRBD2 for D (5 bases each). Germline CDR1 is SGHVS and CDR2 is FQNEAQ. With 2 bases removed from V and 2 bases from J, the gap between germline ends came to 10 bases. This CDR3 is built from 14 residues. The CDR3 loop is CASSLSGPTYEQYV. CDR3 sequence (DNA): TGTGCCAGCAGCTTATCGGGACCGACCTACGAGCAGTACGTC.

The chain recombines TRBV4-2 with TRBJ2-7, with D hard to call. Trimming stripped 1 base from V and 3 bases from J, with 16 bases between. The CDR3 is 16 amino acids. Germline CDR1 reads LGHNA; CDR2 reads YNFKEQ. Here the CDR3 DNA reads TGTGCCAGCAGCCAAGCTCTTGTGGGCAGCCACTACGAGCAGTACTTC. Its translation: CASSQALVGSHYEQYF.

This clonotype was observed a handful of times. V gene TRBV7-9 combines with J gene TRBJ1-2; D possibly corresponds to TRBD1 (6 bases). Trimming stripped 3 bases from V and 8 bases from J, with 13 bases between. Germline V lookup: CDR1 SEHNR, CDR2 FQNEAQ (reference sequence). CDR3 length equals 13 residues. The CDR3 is CASSFNRERGYTF. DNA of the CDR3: TGTGCCAGCAGCTTTAACAGGGAAAGGGGCTACACCTTC.

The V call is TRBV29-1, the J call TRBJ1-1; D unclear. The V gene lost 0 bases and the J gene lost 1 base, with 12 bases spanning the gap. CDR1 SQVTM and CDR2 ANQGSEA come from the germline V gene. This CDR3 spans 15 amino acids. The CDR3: CSVEDLGGKNTEAFF. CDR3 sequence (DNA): TGCAGCGTTGAAGATCTGGGCGGGAAGAACACTGAAGCTTTCTTT.

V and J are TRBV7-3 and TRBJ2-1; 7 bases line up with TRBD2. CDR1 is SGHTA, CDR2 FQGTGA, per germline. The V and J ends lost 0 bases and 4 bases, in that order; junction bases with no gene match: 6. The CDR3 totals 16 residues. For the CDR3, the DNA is TGTGCCAGCAGCTTAACTTCACTAGCGACATACAATGAGCAGTTCTTC. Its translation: CASSLTSLATYNEQFF. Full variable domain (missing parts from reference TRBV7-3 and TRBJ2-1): GAGVSQTPSNKVTEKGKYVELRCDPISGHTALYWYRQSLGQGPEFLIYFQGTGAADDSGLPNDRFFAVRPEGSVSTLKIQRTERGDSAVYLCASSLTSLATYNEQFFGPGTRLTVL.

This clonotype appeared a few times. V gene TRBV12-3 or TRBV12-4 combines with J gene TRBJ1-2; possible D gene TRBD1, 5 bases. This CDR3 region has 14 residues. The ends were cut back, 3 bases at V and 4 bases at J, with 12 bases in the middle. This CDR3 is CASSFRGGFYGYTF. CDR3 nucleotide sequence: TGTGCCAGCAGTTTCCGGGGCGGCTTCTATGGCTACACCTTC.

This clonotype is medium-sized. The CDR3 is CASSQDVGTGGHEQFF. The CDR3 DNA is TGTGCCAGCAGCCAAGATGTAGGGACAGGGGGGCATGAGCAGTTCTTC. V is TRBV4-2 and J is TRBJ2-1, with 11 bases aligning to TRBD1. Germline loops: CDR1 LGHNA, CDR2 YNFKEQ. CDR3 size: 16 residues. J gave up 8 bases and V 0 bases, and 6 bases lay outside the gene matches.

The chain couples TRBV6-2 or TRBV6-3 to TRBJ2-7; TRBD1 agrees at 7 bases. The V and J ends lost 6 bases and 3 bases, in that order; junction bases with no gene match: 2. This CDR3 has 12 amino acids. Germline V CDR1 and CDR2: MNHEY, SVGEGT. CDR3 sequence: CASRTGLYEQYF. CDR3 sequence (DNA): TGTGCCAGCAGGACAGGGCTCTACGAGCAGTACTTC.

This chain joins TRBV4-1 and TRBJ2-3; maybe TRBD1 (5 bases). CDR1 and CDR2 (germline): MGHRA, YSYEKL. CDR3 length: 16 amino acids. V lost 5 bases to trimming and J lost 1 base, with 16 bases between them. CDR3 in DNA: TGCGCCAGCAGCTCCCCCCAGGGTCTTGGCACAGATACGCAGTATTTT. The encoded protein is CASSSPQGLGTDTQYF.

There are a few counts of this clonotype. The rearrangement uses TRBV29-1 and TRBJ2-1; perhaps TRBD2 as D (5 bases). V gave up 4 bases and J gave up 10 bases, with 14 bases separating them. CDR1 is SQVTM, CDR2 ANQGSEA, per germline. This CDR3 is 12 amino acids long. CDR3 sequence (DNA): TGCAGCGTTGCGTGGGCTACGGGAGAGCAGTTCTTC. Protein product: CSVAWATGEQFF.

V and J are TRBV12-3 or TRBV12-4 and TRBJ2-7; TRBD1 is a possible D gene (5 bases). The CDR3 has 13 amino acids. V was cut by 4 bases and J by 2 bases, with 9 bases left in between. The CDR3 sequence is CASSSGQPYEQYF. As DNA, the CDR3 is TGTGCCAGCAGTTCCGGACAACCCTACGAGCAGTACTTC.

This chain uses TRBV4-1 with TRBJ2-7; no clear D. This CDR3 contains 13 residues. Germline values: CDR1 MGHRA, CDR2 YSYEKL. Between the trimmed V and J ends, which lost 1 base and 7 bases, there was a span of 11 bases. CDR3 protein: CASSQATDGEQYF. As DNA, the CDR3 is TGCGCCAGCAGCCAAGCTACGGATGGAGAGCAGTACTTC.

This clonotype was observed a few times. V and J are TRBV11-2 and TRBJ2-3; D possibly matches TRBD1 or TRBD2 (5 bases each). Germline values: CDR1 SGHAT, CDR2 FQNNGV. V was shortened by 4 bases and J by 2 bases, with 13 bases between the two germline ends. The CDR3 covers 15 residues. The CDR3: CASSSDLGVTDTQYF. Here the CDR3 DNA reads TGTGCCAGCAGCTCTGACTTGGGGGTCACAGATACGCAGTATTTT.

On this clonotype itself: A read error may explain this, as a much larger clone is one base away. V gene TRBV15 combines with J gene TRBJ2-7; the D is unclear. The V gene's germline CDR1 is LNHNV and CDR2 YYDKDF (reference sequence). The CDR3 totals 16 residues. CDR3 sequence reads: CATSRDSAVGSYEQCF. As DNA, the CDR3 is TGTGCCACCAGCAGAGATTCGGCCGTTGGCTCCTACGAGCAGTGCTTC.

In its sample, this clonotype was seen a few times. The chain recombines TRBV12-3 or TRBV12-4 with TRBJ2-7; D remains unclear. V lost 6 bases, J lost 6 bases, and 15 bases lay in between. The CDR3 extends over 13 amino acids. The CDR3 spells CASRKGFNSEQYV. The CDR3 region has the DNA TGTGCCAGCAGAAAAGGCTTCAATAGCGAGCAGTACGTC.

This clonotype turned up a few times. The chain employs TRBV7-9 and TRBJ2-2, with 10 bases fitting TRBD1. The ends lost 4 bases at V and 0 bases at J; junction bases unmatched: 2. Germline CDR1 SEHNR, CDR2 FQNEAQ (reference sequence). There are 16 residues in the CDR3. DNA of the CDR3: TGTGCCAGCAGCTCGACAGGGGGCGCGAACACCGGGGAGCTGTTTTTT. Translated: CASSSTGGANTGELFF.

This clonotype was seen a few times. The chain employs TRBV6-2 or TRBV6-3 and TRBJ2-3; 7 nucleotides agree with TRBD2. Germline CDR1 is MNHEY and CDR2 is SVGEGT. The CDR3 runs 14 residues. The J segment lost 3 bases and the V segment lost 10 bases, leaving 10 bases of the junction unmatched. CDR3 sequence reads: CAIRVHGGTDTQYF. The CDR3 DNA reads TGTGCCATCCGGGTCCACGGGGGGACAGATACGCAGTATTTT.

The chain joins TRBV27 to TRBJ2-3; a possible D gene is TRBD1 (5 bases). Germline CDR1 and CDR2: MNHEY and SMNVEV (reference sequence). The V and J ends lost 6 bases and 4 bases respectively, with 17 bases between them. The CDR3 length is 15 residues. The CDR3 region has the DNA TGTGCCAGCAGCCCAACCCCCAACAGGTCAGATACGCAGTATTTT. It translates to CASSPTPNRSDTQYF.

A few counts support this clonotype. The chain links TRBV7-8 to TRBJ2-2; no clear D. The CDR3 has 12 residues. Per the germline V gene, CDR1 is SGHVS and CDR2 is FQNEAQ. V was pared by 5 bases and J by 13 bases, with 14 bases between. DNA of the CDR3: TGTGCCAGCAGCCCAGACGAGCCGAGGCTGTTTTTT. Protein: CASSPDEPRLFF. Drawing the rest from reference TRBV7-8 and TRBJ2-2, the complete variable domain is GAGVSQSPRYKVAKRGQDVALRCDPISGHVSLFWYQQALGQGPEFLTYFQNEAQLDKSGLPSDRFFAERPEGSVSTLKIQRTQQEDSAVYLCASSPDEPRLFFGEGSRLTVL.